This TCR beta chain was recovered during a study of blood T cell repertoires in COVID-19. Background on the study: From T cells, B-cell-depleted T cells, or PBMCs came the material, which was cDNA or gDNA.

Germline V CDR1 and CDR2: LNHDA, SQIVND (reference sequence). The CDR3 totals 16 residues. V was cut by 7 bases and J by 2 bases, with 18 bases left in between. Original data processing: Amplifying reference gene primers gave estimates of nucleated cell counts. Repertoires were generated with immunoSEQ multiplex PCR, while TCRdb's copy carries only in-frame clones and drops some. D and trimming come from the DNA, and the V and J calls and clone size come from that table. The sample gives just over 250,000 clones, about 89% of which show up once; roughly 9.8% is in the top ten. The chain has TRBV19 and TRBJ1-5; possible D gene TRBD1, 6 bases. Sequencing input: peripheral blood. This clonotype originated in a man aged 40-55 years who had recovered from COVID-19. The CDR3 DNA reads as TGTGCCAGTAAACCAGACCAGGGGATTGGCAATCAGCCCCAGCATTTT. Its protein is CASKPDQGIGNQPQHF.